This is a list of T cell receptor beta chains from one sample in a study of shared clonotypes between healthy human individuals. Assay: immunoSEQ multiplex PCR; the TCRdb copy retains only in-frame clones and omits some. Among some 2.1 million clones listed, approximately 94% were seen once. The sequenced material came from naive CD8+ T cells sorted from blood. These receptors all stem from a man younger than 35 in good health. The CDR3 runs from the conserved cysteine through the conserved F or W. The D gene is left open where the match is weak. Clone sizes are given selectively: once, few, many, or a class where the clone is expanded.

V: TRBV7-2
size: NA
D: TRBD1
length: 16
J: TRBJ2-7
DNA: TGTGCCAGCAGCTACAATAGGGCAGGGGGCCTTTACGAGCAGTACTTC
CDR3: CASSYNRAGGLYEQYF

V: TRBV7-9
size: once
D: NA
length: 14
J: TRBJ1-1
DNA: TGTGCCAGCAGCTCCGGGATCCAGAACGCTGAAGCTTTCTTT
CDR3: CASSSGIQNAEAFF

V: TRBV28
size: NA
D: NA
length: 14
J: TRBJ1-6
DNA: TGTGCCAGCAGTACCACAGGGATTAATTCACCCCTCCACTTT
CDR3: CASSTTGINSPLHF

V: TRBV5-4
size: NA
D: TRBD1
length: 15
J: TRBJ2-7
DNA: TGTGCCAGCAGTTTGGGACAGGGTGCCTCCTACGAGCAGTACTTC
CDR3: CASSLGQGASYEQYF

V: TRBV5-6
size: NA
D: NA
length: 13
J: TRBJ2-7
DNA: TGTGCCAGCAGCTTCGGAGCTGTCTACGAGCAGTACTTC
CDR3: CASSFGAVYEQYF

V: TRBV29-1
size: NA
D: NA
length: 11
J: TRBJ2-2
DNA: TGCAGCGTTGATAACACCGGGGAGCTGTTTTTT
CDR3: CSVDNTGELFF

V: TRBV29-1
size: NA
D: TRBD2
length: 13
J: TRBJ2-7
DNA: TGCAGCGTACTACTAGCGGGAGCAGGAGAGCAGTACTTC
CDR3: CSVLLAGAGEQYF

V: TRBV4-1
size: NA
D: NA
length: 15
J: TRBJ2-7
DNA: TGCGCCAGCAGCCAAGATTCAGGGACCTCCTACGAGCAGTACTTC
CDR3: CASSQDSGTSYEQYF

V: TRBV7-6
size: once
D: NA
length: 13
J: TRBJ1-4
DNA: TGTGCCAGCAGCTTGGATCTAGGGGAAAAACTGTTTTTT
CDR3: CASSLDLGEKLFF

V: TRBV15
size: NA
D: NA
length: 13
J: TRBJ2-1
DNA: TGTGCCACCAGCACAGCTACAGACAATGAGCAGTTCTTC
CDR3: CATSTATDNEQFF

V: TRBV5-6
size: NA
D: NA
length: 15
J: TRBJ2-7
DNA: TGTGCCAGCAGCTTGGGACAGGACCTCTCCTACGAGCAGTACTTC
CDR3: CASSLGQDLSYEQYF

V: TRBV7-9
size: NA
D: TRBD2
length: 17
J: TRBJ2-5
DNA: TGTGCCAGCAGCTCACCCACGCGACTAGCGGGAGTGGAGACCCAGTACTTC
CDR3: CASSSPTRLAGVETQYF

V: TRBV7-3
size: NA
D: NA
length: 14
J: TRBJ2-3
DNA: TGTGCCAGCAGCTTATATGGGGGAACAGATACGCAGTATTTT
CDR3: CASSLYGGTDTQYF

V: TRBV10-1
size: NA
D: NA
length: 12
J: TRBJ2-7
DNA: TGCGCCAGCAGTGAGGGCAGCTACGAGCAGTACTTC
CDR3: CASSEGSYEQYF

V: TRBV10-2
size: NA
D: NA
length: 13
J: TRBJ1-5
DNA: TGCGCCAGCCGGGACGATAGCAATCAGCCCCAGCATTTT
CDR3: CASRDDSNQPQHF